This TCR beta chain was sequenced for a study of blood T cell repertoires in COVID-19. Across the study: Collection of acute and convalescent COVID-19 samples took place in the United States, Italy and Spain. The analysed material was cDNA or gDNA that came from T cells, B-cell-depleted T cells, or PBMCs.

Source study methods: By means of reference gene primer amplification, nucleated cell counts were estimated. Repertoires were generated with immunoSEQ multiplex PCR, while TCRdb's copy carries only in-frame clones and drops some. V and J calls and clone size come straight from that table; D and trimming were deduced from the DNA. The sample comprises 180,000 or so clones, approximately 85% of which are singletons, and about 9.1% rests with the top ten. Trimming stripped 3 bases from V and 5 bases from J, with 4 bases between. This CDR3 is built from 11 residues. Germline values: CDR1 SGHAT, CDR2 FQNNGV.

This receptor was identified in a woman of 80 years or more with acute or convalescent COVID-19. Specimen: peripheral blood. This rearrangement joins TRBV11-2 to TRBJ1-1; D ambiguous. In DNA, the CDR3 is TGTGCCAGCAGCTTTCGGACTGAAGCTTTCTTT. Amino acid sequence: CASSFRTEAFF.